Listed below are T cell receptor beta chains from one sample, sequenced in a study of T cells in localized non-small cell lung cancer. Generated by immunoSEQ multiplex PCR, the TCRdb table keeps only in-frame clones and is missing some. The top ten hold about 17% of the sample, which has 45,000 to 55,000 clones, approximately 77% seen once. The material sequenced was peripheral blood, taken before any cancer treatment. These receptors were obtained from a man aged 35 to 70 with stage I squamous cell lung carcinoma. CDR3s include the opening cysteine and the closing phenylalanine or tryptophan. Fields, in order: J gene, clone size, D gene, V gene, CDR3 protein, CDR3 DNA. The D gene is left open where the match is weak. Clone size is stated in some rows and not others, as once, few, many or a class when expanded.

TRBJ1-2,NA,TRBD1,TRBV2,CASSEAGQGLYGYTF,TGTGCCAGCAGTGAAGCGGGACAGGGGCTCTATGGCTACACCTTC
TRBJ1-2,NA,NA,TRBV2,CASSFQGNGYTF,TGTGCCAGCTCATTTCAGGGTAATGGCTACACCTTC
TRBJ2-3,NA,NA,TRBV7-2,CASSLVRPGPRTDTQYF,TGTGCCAGCAGCTTAGTTCGCCCCGGGCCGCGCACAGATACGCAGTATTTT
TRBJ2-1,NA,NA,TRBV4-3,CASSQGIRGARYEQFF,TGCGCCAGCAGCCAAGGGATACGGGGGGCCAGATATGAGCAGTTCTTC
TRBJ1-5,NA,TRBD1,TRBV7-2,CASSLGTGANQPQHF,TGTGCCAGCAGCTTAGGGACAGGAGCCAATCAGCCCCAGCATTTT
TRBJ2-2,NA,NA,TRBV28,CASSLERAPTGELFF,TGTGCCAGCAGTCTAGAGCGGGCCCCCACCGGGGAGCTGTTTTTT
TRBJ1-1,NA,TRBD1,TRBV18,CASSPRSTGQGVEAFF,TGTGCCAGCTCACCAAGGTCCACAGGCCAGGGGGTTGAAGCTTTCTTT
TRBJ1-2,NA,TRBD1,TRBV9,CASSVGRTGGYGYTF,TGTGCCAGCAGCGTAGGAAGGACAGGGGGTTATGGCTACACCTTC
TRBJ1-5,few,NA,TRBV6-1,CASRRDSTSNQPQHF,TGTGCCAGCCGACGGGACTCGACTAGCAATCAGCCCCAGCATTTT
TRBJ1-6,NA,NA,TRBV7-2,CASSLARDNSPLHF,TGTGCCAGCAGCTTAGCCCGGGATAATTCACCCCTCCACTTT
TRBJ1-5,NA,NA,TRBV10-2,CASSESGRQPQHF,TGCGCCAGCAGTGAATCCGGGCGGCAGCCCCAGCATTTT
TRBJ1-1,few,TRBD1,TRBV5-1,CASSLDRGQTEAFF,TGCGCCAGCAGCTTGGACAGGGGGCAAACTGAAGCTTTCTTT
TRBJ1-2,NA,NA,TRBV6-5,CASSPPGTGGYTF,TGTGCCAGCAGTCCCCCAGGGACTGGTGGCTACACCTTC
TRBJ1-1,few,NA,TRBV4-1,CASSQDTGNLNTEAFF,TGCGCCAGCAGCCAAGATACGGGCAACCTGAACACTGAAGCTTTCTTT